This T cell receptor beta chain was retrieved from a study of CD8+ T cells in alopecia areata. The treatment: oral pan-JAK inhibitor, 5-10 mg twice daily. Following extraction, RNA underwent reverse transcription to cDNA, which served as the sequencing template. The protocol was immunoSEQ multiplex PCR, while the TCRdb copy is restricted to in-frame clones and leaves out a portion. The sample holds about 190,000 clones; under 80% are singletons and the top ten take under 1.5%. The sample here was CD4+ T cells sorted from blood, taken between weeks 49 and 50, from a patient treated with tofacitinib. The receptor was isolated from a human donor with alopecia areata.

In DNA form, the CDR3 reads TGTGCCAGCAGTGCCGGGACAGGGGGACGAGAGACCCAGTACTTC. It encodes CASSAGTGGRETQYF. The rearrangement uses TRBV2 and TRBJ2-5; TRBD1 matches at 11 bases. This CDR3 spans 15 amino acids. V lost 4 bases to trimming and J lost 4 bases; unmatched junction nucleotides: 5. Per germline, CDR1 SNHLY and CDR2 FYNNEI.